Given below is one T cell receptor beta chain in context. Its antigen is undetermined. Profiling relied on immunoSEQ multiplex PCR, and the TCRdb table lists in-frame clones only, not all of them. The sample consists of about 130,000 clones, roughly 88% of them appearing once. The data stem from a study of T cell responses to AZD1222 COVID-19 vaccine. General observations from the study: Across the whole spike, CD4 TCRs peaked at regions 160-218 and 743-854. Only after the peak T cell response were repertoires sampled.

V gave up 2 bases and J gave up 6 bases, with 11 bases separating them. Germline loops: CDR1 SEHNR, CDR2 FQNEAQ (reference sequence). The CDR3 covers 14 residues. Specimen: peripheral blood, collected on day 0 of MenACWY control vaccination. This TCR was recovered from an adult in good health. The genes are TRBV7-9 and TRBJ1-3; D not resolved. This chain's CDR3 is CASSLQIRANTIYF. In DNA, the CDR3 is TGTGCCAGCAGCTTACAGATCCGAGCAAACACCATATATTTT.